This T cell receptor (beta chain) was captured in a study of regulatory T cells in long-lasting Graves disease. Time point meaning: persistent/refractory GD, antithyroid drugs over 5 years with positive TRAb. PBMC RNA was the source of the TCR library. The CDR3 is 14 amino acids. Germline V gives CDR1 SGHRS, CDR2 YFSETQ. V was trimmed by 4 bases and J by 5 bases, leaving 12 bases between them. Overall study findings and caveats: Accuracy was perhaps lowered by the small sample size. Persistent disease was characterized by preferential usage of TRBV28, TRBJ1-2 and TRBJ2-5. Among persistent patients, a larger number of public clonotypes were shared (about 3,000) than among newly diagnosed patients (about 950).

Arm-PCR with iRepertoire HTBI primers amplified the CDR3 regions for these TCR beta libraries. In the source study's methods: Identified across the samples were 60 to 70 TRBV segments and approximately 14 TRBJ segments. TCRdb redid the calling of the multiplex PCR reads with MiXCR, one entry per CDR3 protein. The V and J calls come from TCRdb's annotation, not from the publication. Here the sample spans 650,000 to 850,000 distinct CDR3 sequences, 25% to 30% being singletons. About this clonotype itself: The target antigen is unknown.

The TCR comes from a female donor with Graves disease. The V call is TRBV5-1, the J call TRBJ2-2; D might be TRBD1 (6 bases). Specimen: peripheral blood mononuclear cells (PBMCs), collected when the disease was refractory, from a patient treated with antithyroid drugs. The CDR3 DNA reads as TGCGCCAGCAGCCCAGTTACAGGGACCGGGGAGCTGTTTTTT. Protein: CASSPVTGTGELFF.